This TCR beta chain was obtained from a study of T cells in narcolepsy. Looking at the study overall: Donors had narcolepsy type 1 or type 2, or were healthy controls. The study's findings and limits: Some memory CD4+ repertoires had no autoreactive clone sequences. Comparing one patient's CSF and blood CD4+ clonotypes highlighted HCRT- and TRIB2-specific autoreactive clonotypes.

As to this clone: Its cognate antigen is unknown.

The data were produced by immunoSEQ multiplex PCR, yet TCRdb's version contains in-frame clones alone and is incomplete. Among about 40,000 clones listed, around 85% were seen once. CDR1 and CDR2 from the germline V gene are SGHTA and FQGTGA. The CDR3 has 13 amino acids. Between the trimmed V and J ends, which lost 2 bases and 5 bases, there was a span of 9 bases. This chain uses TRBV7-3 with TRBJ2-5; the D is unclear. This TCR was sampled from a human donor with narcolepsy. Sequenced material: CD45RA- memory CD4+ T cells from PBMCs. CDR3 in amino acids: CASSLVVGETQYF. For the CDR3, the DNA is TGTGCCAGCAGCTTAGTCGTAGGGGAGACCCAGTACTTC.